A single sample gave rise to the 9 T cell receptor beta chains below, sequenced in a study of cytomegalovirus exposure and HLA in healthy donors. Primers: 60 Vbeta forward and 13 Jbeta reverse. The table came from immunoSEQ multiplex PCR; TCRdb's copy has only in-frame clones and leaves some out. Of about 180,000 clones detected, 65% to 85% appear once; the ten largest clones hold around 2.2%. The sequencing sample was made of PBMCs. The receptors originated from a man in his 60s in good health and CMV-seronegative.

This chain connects TRBV5-1 to TRBJ1-2; possibly TRBD1 for D (5 bases). Trimming left V 6 bases short and J 8 bases short, with 17 bases between. Germline-derived CDR1 and CDR2 are SGHRS and YFSETQ. The CDR3 has 13 residues. The CDR3 DNA reads TGCGCCAGCACCCTGGACACGGGGGACGGCTACACCTTC. Residues: CASTLDTGDGYTF.

V usage is TRBV4-2 and J usage is TRBJ1-2, with a weak D call TRBD1 (6 bases). CDR1 LGHNA and CDR2 YNFKEQ come from the germline V gene. CDR3 length equals 14 residues. The V end lost 1 base, the J end lost 1 base, and 7 bases lay between the germline ends. The CDR3 nucleotides are TGTGCCAGCAGCCAAGGACAGGTTAACTATGGCTACACCTTC. The encoded protein is CASSQGQVNYGYTF.

In its sample, this clone was seen once. J is TRBJ1-1 and V is TRBV5-4; TRBD1 might be the D (6 bases). The ends were cut back, 4 bases at V and 6 bases at J, with 16 bases in the middle. Germline V CDR1 and CDR2: SGHNT, YYREEE (reference sequence). The CDR3 loop spans 14 amino acids. This chain's CDR3 is CASSPDGTSAEAFF. DNA for the CDR3: TGTGCCAGCAGCCCGGATGGGACAAGCGCTGAAGCTTTCTTT.

This clone was recorded only once. The chain links TRBV4-1 to TRBJ1-2; no clear D gene. The CDR3 sequence is 14 residues long. CDR1 is MGHRA, CDR2 YSYEKL, per germline. V lost 5 bases to trimming and J lost 4 bases, with 14 bases between them. CDR3 nucleotide sequence: TGCGCCAGCAGCGGCAGGCTTGTAGGCTATGGCTACACCTTC. It specifies CASSGRLVGYGYTF.

This chain uses TRBV7-8 with TRBJ1-5; 8 positions agree with TRBD1. Germline assignment: CDR1 SGHVS and CDR2 FQNEAQ. The CDR3 is made up of 15 amino acids. V lost 5 bases to trimming and J lost 6 bases; unmatched junction nucleotides: 9. CDR3 bases: TGTGCCAGCAGCCTAGAGAGACAGGGGAGTCAGCCCCAGCATTTT. Its protein is CASSLERQGSQPQHF.

Remarks on this clone: Other nucleotide sequences in the sample specify the same CDR3. J is TRBJ1-2 and V is TRBV5-1; 9 bases are shared with TRBD1. The CDR3 has 13 amino acids. Looked up from germline, CDR1 is SGHRS and CDR2 is YFSETQ. V gave up 5 bases and J gave up 4 bases; unmatched junction bases: 3. CDR3 in DNA: TGCGCCAGCAGTCCGGGACAGGGCTATGGCTACACCTTC. This codes for CASSPGQGYGYTF.

This chain links TRBV29-1 with TRBJ2-6, with TRBD1 identical over 7 bases. Germline CDR1 reads SQVTM; CDR2 reads ANQGSEA. The trim removed 0 bases at V and 0 bases at J, leaving 8 bases unmatched. This CDR3 has 18 amino acids. The CDR3 loop is CSVEDPGQPSSGANVLTF. In nucleotides, the CDR3 is TGCAGCGTTGAAGATCCGGGACAGCCAAGCTCTGGGGCCAACGTCCTGACTTTC.

The chain employs TRBV6-1 and TRBJ2-7; D uncertain. The germline CDR1 and CDR2 sequences are MNHNS and SASEGT. The V gene lost 2 bases and the J gene lost 1 base, with 9 bases spanning the gap. CDR3 length equals 14 residues. The CDR3 DNA is TGTGCCAGCAGTGAATTTACTGCTTCCTACGAGCAGTACTTC. Encoded protein: CASSEFTASYEQYF.

This chain uses TRBV6-1 with TRBJ1-2; D not resolved. V lost 2 bases and J lost 0, with 10 bases in between. Germline assignment: CDR1 MNHNS and CDR2 SASEGT. The CDR3 has 15 residues. The CDR3 here is CASSESHGSNYGYTF. For the CDR3, the DNA is TGTGCCAGCAGTGAATCGCACGGTTCTAACTATGGCTACACCTTC.